This T cell receptor beta chain derives from a study of T cell clusters in autoimmune cytopenias. Points from the study as a whole: Healthy donors had roughly 3.2-fold more exclusive TRB clusters than active autoimmune hepatitis patients.

Multiplex touch-down PCR amplified TRB using TRB-A and TRB-B pools in one tube. From its re-call of the multiplex PCR reads, TCRdb lists each CDR3 protein once, without DNA. The table for this sample gives 6,100 or so distinct CDR3 sequences. TRB was amplified from about 270 ng of peripheral blood genomic DNA per sample. As regards this clonotype: Its antigen is not known.

Germline values: CDR1 KGHDR, CDR2 SFDVKD. This CDR3 contains 18 residues. This sample was also put to use in a study of T cell repertoires in aging, cancer and after chemotherapy. This second study says: Rebound thymic output was suggested by rising median generation probability during chemotherapy in each cancer cohort.

The sample taken for sequencing was peripheral blood. This receptor was taken from a human donor in good health. V usage is TRBV24-1 and J usage is TRBJ2-2; TCRdb's D gene call, TRBD1, goes unchecked for lack of DNA. The CDR3: CATSDLGSGQTDTGELFF.